Sequencing of this TCR beta chain was carried out in a study of T cell responses to AZD1222 COVID-19 vaccine. CDR3 size: 15 residues. The protocol was immunoSEQ multiplex PCR, while the TCRdb copy is restricted to in-frame clones and leaves out a portion. The sample lists 100,000 to 150,000 clones, approximately 90% occurring once. The sample here was peripheral blood, taken on day 0 of AZD1222 vaccination. The V gene is TRBV21-1, the J gene TRBJ2-7; the table's D gene call, TRBD1, was not cross checked with the DNA. TRBV21-1 corresponds to a pseudogene. The sequence was obtained from an adult in good health. CDR3 protein: CASSQPGQGPYEQYF. The CDR3 DNA is TGTGCCAGCAGCCAACCGGGACAGGGACCCTACGAGCAGTACTTC.